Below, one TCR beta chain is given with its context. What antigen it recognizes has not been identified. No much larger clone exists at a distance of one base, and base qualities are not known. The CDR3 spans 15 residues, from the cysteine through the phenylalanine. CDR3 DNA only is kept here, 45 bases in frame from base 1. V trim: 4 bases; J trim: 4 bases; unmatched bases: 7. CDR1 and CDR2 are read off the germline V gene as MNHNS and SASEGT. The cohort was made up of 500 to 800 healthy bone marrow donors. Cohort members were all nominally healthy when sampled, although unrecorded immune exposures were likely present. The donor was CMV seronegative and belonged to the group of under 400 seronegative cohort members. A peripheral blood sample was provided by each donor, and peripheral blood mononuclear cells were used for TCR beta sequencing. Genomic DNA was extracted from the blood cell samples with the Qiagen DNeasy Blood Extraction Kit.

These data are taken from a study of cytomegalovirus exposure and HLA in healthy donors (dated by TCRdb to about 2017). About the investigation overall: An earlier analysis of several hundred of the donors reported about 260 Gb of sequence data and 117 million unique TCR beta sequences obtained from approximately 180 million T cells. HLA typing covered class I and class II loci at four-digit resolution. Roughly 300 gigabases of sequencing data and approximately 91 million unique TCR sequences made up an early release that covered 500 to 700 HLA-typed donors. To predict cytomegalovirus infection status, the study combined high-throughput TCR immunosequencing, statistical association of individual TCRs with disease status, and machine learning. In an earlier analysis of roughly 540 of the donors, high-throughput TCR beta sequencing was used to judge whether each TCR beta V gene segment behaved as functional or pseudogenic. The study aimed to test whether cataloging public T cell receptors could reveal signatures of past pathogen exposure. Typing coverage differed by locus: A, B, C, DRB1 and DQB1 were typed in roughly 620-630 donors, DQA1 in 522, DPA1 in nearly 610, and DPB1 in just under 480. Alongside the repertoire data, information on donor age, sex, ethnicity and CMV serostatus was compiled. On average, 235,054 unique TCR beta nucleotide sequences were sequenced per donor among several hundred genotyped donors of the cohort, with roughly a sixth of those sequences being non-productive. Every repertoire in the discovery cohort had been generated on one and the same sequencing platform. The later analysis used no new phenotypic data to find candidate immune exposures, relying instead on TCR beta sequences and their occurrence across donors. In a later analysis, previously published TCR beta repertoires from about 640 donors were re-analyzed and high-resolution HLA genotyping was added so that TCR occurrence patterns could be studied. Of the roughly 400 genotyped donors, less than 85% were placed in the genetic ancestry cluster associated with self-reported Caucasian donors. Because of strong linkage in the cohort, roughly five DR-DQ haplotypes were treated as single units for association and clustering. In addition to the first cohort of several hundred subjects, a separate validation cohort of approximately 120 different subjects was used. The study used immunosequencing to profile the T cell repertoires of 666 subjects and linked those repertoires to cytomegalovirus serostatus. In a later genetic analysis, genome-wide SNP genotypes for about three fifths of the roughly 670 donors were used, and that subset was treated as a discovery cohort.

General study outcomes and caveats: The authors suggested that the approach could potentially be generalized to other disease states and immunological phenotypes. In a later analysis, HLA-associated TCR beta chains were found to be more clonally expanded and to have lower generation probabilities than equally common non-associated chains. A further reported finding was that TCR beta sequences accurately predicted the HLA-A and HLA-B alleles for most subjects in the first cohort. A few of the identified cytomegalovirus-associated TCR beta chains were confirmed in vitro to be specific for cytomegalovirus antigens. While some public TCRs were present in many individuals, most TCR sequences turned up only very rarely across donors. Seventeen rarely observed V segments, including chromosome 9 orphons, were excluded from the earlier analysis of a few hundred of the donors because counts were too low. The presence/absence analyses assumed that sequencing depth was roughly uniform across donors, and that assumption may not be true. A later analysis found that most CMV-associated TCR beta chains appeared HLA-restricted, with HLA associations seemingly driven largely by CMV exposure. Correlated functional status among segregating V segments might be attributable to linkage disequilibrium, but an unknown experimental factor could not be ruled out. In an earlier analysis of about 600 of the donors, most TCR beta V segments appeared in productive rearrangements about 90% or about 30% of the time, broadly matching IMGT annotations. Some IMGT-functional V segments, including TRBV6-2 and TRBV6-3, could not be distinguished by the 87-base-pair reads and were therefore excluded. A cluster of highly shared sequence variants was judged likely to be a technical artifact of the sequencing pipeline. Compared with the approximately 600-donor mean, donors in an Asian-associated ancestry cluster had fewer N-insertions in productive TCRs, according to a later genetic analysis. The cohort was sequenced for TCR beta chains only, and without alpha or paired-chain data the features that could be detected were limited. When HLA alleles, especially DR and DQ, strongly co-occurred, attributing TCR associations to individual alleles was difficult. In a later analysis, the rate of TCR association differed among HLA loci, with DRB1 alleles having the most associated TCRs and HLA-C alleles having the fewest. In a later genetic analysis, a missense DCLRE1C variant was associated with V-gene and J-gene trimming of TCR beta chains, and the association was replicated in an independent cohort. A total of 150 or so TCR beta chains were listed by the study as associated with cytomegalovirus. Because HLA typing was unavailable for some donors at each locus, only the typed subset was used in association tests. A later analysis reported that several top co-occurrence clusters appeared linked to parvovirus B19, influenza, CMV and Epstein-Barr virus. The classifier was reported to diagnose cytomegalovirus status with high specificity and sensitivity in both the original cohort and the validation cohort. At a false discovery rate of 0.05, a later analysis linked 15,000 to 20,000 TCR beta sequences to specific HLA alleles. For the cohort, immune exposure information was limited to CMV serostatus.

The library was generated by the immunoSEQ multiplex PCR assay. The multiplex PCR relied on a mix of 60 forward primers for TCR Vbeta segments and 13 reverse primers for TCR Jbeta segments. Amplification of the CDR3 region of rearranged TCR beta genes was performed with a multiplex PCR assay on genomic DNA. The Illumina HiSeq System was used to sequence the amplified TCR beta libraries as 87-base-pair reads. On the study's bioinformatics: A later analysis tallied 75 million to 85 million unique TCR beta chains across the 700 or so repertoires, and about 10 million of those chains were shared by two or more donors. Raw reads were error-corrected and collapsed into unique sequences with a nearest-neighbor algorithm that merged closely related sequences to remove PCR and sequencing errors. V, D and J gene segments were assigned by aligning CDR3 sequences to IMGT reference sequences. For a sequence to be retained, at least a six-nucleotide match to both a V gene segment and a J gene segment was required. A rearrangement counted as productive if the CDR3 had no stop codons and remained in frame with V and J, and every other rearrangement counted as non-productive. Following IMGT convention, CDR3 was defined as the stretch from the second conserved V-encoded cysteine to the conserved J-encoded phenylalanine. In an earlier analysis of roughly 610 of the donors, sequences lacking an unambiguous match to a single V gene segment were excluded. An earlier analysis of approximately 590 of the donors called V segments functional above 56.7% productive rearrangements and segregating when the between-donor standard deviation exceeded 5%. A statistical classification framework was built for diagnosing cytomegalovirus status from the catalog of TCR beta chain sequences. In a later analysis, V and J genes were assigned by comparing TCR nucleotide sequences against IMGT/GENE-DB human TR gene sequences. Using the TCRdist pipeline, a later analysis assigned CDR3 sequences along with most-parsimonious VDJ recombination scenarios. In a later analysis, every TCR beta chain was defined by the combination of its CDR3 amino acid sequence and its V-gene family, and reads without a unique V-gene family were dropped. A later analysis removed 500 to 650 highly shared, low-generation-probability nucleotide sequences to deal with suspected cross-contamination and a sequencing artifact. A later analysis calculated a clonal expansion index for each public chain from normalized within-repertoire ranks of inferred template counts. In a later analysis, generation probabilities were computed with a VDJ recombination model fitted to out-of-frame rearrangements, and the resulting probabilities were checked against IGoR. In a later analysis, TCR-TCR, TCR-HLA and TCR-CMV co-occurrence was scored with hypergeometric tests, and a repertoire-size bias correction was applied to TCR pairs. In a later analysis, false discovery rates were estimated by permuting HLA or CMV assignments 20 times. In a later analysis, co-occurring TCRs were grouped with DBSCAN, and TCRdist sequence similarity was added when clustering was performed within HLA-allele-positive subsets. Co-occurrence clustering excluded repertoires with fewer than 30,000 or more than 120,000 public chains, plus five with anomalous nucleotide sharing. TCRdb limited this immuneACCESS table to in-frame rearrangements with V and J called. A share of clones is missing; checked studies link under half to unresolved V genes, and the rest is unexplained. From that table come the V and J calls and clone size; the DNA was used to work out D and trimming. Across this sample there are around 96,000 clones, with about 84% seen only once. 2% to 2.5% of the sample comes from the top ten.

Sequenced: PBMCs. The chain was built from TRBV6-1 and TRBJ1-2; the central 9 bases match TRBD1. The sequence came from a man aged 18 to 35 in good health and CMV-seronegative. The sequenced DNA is TGTGCCAGCAGTGCTTCCGGGACAGGGACCTATGGCTACACCTTC. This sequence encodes CASSASGTGTYGYTF.